A selection of T cell receptor beta chains follows, all from one sample in a study of blood T cell repertoires in COVID-19. Data came from immunoSEQ multiplex PCR; TCRdb stores just in-frame clones and leaves some out. This sample yields about 100,000 clones, of which more than 85% are seen a single time; about 2.2% belongs to the top ten. Sequencing was done on a sample of peripheral blood. The receptors were gathered from a man between 45 and 60 years old with active COVID-19. The CDR3 runs from the conserved cysteine through the conserved F or W. A D gene is named only where the DNA matches it firmly. A row's size may be missing; if present it is once, few, many or a size class.

>TRBV6-5|13|.|.|TRBJ1-6
TGTGCCAGCATACTTGATCCTAATTCACCCCTCCACTTT
CASILDPNSPLHF
>TRBV2|13|.|.|TRBJ1-2
TGTGCCAGCTCCCCCGCCGGAGTGTATGGCTACACCTTC
CASSPAGVYGYTF
>TRBV4-1|14|.|.|TRBJ2-5
TGCGCCAGCAGCCAAGGGAACTCAGGGGAGACCCAGTACTTC
CASSQGNSGETQYF
>TRBV6-5|15|TRBD1|.|TRBJ2-7
TGTGCCAGCAGTTACTCCGACAGGGCGCCCTACGAGCAGTACTTC
CASSYSDRAPYEQYF
>TRBV18|16|TRBD1|.|TRBJ2-3
TGTGCCAGCTCACCCCGGCTGACAGGGAGCACAGATACGCAGTATTTT
CASSPRLTGSTDTQYF
>TRBV27|16|TRBD1|.|TRBJ1-2
TGTGCCAGCAGTATAACCTACCGGGACAGTAACTATGGCTACACCTTC
CASSITYRDSNYGYTF
>TRBV4-1|16|TRBD2|.|TRBJ2-1
TGCGCCAGCAGCCAAGCCGGGACTAGCGGGGTAATTGAGCAGTTCTTC
CASSQAGTSGVIEQFF
>TRBV2|16|TRBD1|few|TRBJ1-4
TGTGCCAGCAGTCGCCTTAGACAGGGGGCGAGGGAAAAACTGTTTTTT
CASSRLRQGAREKLFF
>TRBV2|13|TRBD1|.|TRBJ1-1
TGTGCCAGCACGCGGACAGGGCCCACTGAAGCTTTCTTT
CASTRTGPTEAFF
>TRBV11-3|13|TRBD1|.|TRBJ1-1
TGTGCCAGCAGCCCGCAGGGGGGCACTGAAGCTTTCTTT
CASSPQGGTEAFF
>TRBV19|15|.|.|TRBJ1-1
TGTGCCAGTAGTATAAGTGTGGAGTATTACACTGAAGCTTTCTTT
CASSISVEYYTEAFF
>TRBV6-5|15|.|.|TRBJ1-4
TGTGCCAGCAGTTACATGGGAGCAACTAATGAAAAACTGTTTTTT
CASSYMGATNEKLFF
>TRBV3-1/TRBV3-2|11|.|.|TRBJ2-1
TGTGCCAGCAGCCCGGGTAATGAGCAGTTCTTC
CASSPGNEQFF
>TRBV5-1|15|TRBD1|.|TRBJ1-4
TGCGCCAGCAGCATTACCGGGACAGGTAATGAAAAACTGTTTTTT
CASSITGTGNEKLFF
>TRBV7-7|13|.|.|TRBJ2-5
TGTGCCAGCAGCGTAGGCGTGCAAGAGACCCAGTACTTC
CASSVGVQETQYF
>TRBV28|13|.|.|TRBJ1-2
TGTGCCAGCAGTTTAACAGGTCACTATGGCTACACCTTC
CASSLTGHYGYTF
>TRBV19|15|TRBD2|.|TRBJ2-3
TGTGCCAGTAGTATGGGGAGCGGGGGTAGAGGTACGCAGTATTTT
CASSMGSGGRGTQYF
>TRBV10-2|16|.|.|TRBJ2-2
TGCGCCAGCAGTGAGGCGTGGGGACTCAACACCGGGGAGCTGTTTTTT
CASSEAWGLNTGELFF
>TRBV2|16|TRBD1|.|TRBJ1-6
TGTGCCAGCAGCTCCCCGGGACAGGGGGCGCTTTCACCCCTCCACTTT
CASSSPGQGALSPLHF
>TRBV19|16|.|.|TRBJ1-5
TGTGCCAGTAGTACTACAGGGAAGGGAAGCAATCAGCCCCAGCATTTT
CASSTTGKGSNQPQHF
>TRBV6-5|13|.|.|TRBJ2-5
TGTGCCAGCAGTACGTCCTACGGAGAGACCCAGTACTTC
CASSTSYGETQYF
>TRBV18|14|.|.|TRBJ2-1
TGTGCCAGCTCACCAATCGGGGGACTCGTTGAGCAGTTCTTC
CASSPIGGLVEQFF
>TRBV7-2|17|TRBD1|.|TRBJ2-3
TGTGCCAGCAGCATCGTGGGGACAGGGGGCATCGCAGATACGCAGTATTTT
CASSIVGTGGIADTQYF
>TRBV20-1|11|.|.|TRBJ1-2
TGCAGTGCCAGCGCATTGTATGGCTACACCTTC
CSASALYGYTF
>TRBV19|16|TRBD1|.|TRBJ1-3
TGTGCCAGTAGAACCCACCGGACAGGGGCTGGAAACACCATATATTTT
CASRTHRTGAGNTIYF
>TRBV2|13|TRBD1|.|TRBJ1-2
TGTGCCAGCAGGGATATACGACAGGGGCCGGTCTCCTTC
CASRDIRQGPVSF
>TRBV4-1|13|.|.|TRBJ1-1
TGCGCCAGCAGCCAATCTTTGAACACTGAAGCTTTCTTT
CASSQSLNTEAFF
>TRBV5-6|15|TRBD2|.|TRBJ2-5
TGTGCCAGCAGCTGGTGGACTAGCGGCCAAGAGACCCAGTACTTC
CASSWWTSGQETQYF
>TRBV24-1|19|TRBD1|.|TRBJ2-3
TGTGCCACCAGTGATGCCCCGGGACAGGGGGCCGGGACCGCCGATACGCAGTATTTT
CATSDAPGQGAGTADTQYF
>TRBV18|14|.|.|TRBJ2-7
TGTGCCAGCTCACAGGCCGGGTCCCTGTACGAGCAGTACTTC
CASSQAGSLYEQYF
>TRBV20-1|14|.|.|TRBJ2-2
TGCAGTGCTAGTCCAGCGGGCGCCACCGGGGAGCTGTTTTTT
CSASPAGATGELFF
>TRBV29-1|13|TRBD1|few|TRBJ1-2
TGCAGCGTTCAGGCAGGGGGAAACTATGGCTACACCTTC
CSVQAGGNYGYTF
>TRBV28|13|.|few|TRBJ2-2
TGTGCCAGCAGTTTTCCAGGCCCCGGGGAGCTGTTTTTT
CASSFPGPGELFF
>TRBV7-2|14|TRBD1|.|TRBJ2-2
TGTGCCAGCAGCAAAACAGGGGGAGCCGGGGAGCTGTTTTTT
CASSKTGGAGELFF
>TRBV5-1|14|.|.|TRBJ1-4
TGCGCCAGCAGCTCGGAGAACCCTAATGAAAAACTGTTTTTT
CASSSENPNEKLFF
>TRBV7-9|13|.|.|TRBJ1-3
TGTGCCAGCATCATGGCAGCTGGAAACACCATATATTTT
CASIMAAGNTIYF
>TRBV2|17|.|once|TRBJ1-1
TGTGCCAGCAGTGCCGGGGGGCCCTCATCCCTGGTCACTGAAGCTTTCTTT
CASSAGGPSSLVTEAFF
>TRBV27|16|TRBD2|.|TRBJ2-1
TGTGCCAGCAGTTTATCGGCTAGCGGGAGGGCCGGTGAGCAGTTCTTC
CASSLSASGRAGEQFF
>TRBV7-8|15|TRBD1|.|TRBJ1-5
TGTGCCAGCAGTCTACAGGGGGGTGGCAATCAGCCCCAGCATTTT
CASSLQGGGNQPQHF
>TRBV18|18|.|.|TRBJ2-3
TGTGCCAGCTCACCACCCGTGGAACGGGGGGCCTTTTCCGGTACGCAGTATTTT
CASSPPVERGAFSGTQYF
>TRBV7-9|16|TRBD1|.|TRBJ2-5
TGTGCCAGCAGTCACGGGTCGACAGGGGGCCAAGAGACCCAGTACTTC
CASSHGSTGGQETQYF
>TRBV14|17|TRBD2|.|TRBJ2-1
TGTGCCAGCAGCCCCTGGGCTAGCGGGGGGGCCGGTAATGAGCAGTTCTTC
CASSPWASGGAGNEQFF
>TRBV6-5|13|TRBD1|.|TRBJ2-5
TGTGCCAGCGGTACAGGGGGGCAAGAGACCCAGTACTTC
CASGTGGQETQYF